The present TCR beta chain was sequenced within a study of T cells after yellow fever vaccination. Study-wide background: Preparation used SMART-Seq v4 Ultra Low Input for the low-cell-number fractions.

V was pared by 0 bases and J by 4 bases, with 11 bases of the junction left unmatched. Looked up from germline, CDR1 is LGHDT and CDR2 is YNNKEL (reference sequence). The CDR3 runs 17 residues. Template-switching 5'RACE yielded the TCR cDNA; a universal primer site and UMIs were added in the process. Each CDR3 protein is one row after TCRdb ran MiXCR on the 5' RACE reads. The repertoire holds about 330,000 distinct CDR3 sequences, approximately 4% seen once, with 20% to 25% in the top ten. This chain connects TRBV3-1 to TRBJ2-7; 8 bases fit TRBD2. The clonotype was recovered from a man between 18 and 35 years old who received the YFV17D yellow fever vaccine. The sequencing used PBMCs, collected 5 days after the yellow fever booster vaccination. The CDR3 sequence: CASSQDRTSHRRYEQYF. The DNA of the CDR3 is TGTGCCAGCAGCCAAGATCGGACTAGCCACCGCCGATACGAGCAGTACTTC.